This entry is about one T cell receptor (beta chain). Treatment reported: oral pan-JAK inhibitor, 5-10 mg twice daily. These data belong to a study of CD8+ T cells in alopecia areata. Extracted RNA was reverse transcribed into cDNA, the sequencing template. Generated by immunoSEQ multiplex PCR, the TCRdb table keeps only in-frame clones and is missing some. Altogether about 190,000 clones are present, approximately 61% being singletons, with the ten largest covering 1%. The V segment lost 6 bases and the J segment 2 bases; nucleotides outside the gene matches: 10. Germline V gene lookup returns CDR1 MNHEY and CDR2 SMNVEV (reference sequence). The CDR3 sequence is 15 residues long.

The TCR sequence derives from a human donor with alopecia areata. Material: CD4+ T cells sorted from blood, obtained at week 24, from a patient treated with tofacitinib. The chain couples TRBV27 to TRBJ2-7, with TRBD1 matching over 7 bases. The DNA for the CDR3 is TGTGCCAGCAGAACCGGACAGGCTATCACCTACGAGCAGTACTTC. Amino acids: CASRTGQAITYEQYF.